This TCR beta chain appears in the sequencing data of a study of T-cell reconstitution after alpha-beta-depleted transplantation in children. Regarding the study as a whole: Most T-cell counts and diversity one year after the transplant came from T cells that were newly produced.

Unique molecular identifiers were incorporated when the TCRbeta library was constructed. TCRdb reprocessed the PCR reads via MiXCR and lists one record per CDR3 protein. The sample shows approximately 630,000 distinct CDR3 sequences, roughly 13% of them seen only once. As for this clonotype: Its antigen is as yet unknown.

Trimming cost V 5 bases and J 10 bases, with 19 bases left between them. This CDR3 has 14 residues. The germline V gene has CDR1 SEHNR and CDR2 FQNEAQ (reference sequence). The rearrangement links TRBV7-9 to TRBJ2-3; D call uncertain. The TCR was taken from a girl aged 2-10 years with congenital amegakaryocytic thrombocytopenia, due to receive a stem cell transplant. The input for sequencing was PBMCs, taken before TCRalphabeta/CD19-depleted stem cell transplant. The CDR3 is CASSLTLGIWAQYF. CDR3 sequence (DNA): TGTGCCAGCAGCCTCACTCTAGGGATTTGGGCGCAGTATTTT.